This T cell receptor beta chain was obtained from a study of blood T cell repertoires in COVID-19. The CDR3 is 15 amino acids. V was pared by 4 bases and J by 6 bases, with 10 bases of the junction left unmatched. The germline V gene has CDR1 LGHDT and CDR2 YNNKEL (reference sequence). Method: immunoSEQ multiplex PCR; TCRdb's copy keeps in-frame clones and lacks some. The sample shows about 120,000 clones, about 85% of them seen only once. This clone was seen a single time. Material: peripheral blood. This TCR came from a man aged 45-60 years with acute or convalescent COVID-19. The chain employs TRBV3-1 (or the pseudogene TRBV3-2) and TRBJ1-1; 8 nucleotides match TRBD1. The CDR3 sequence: CASSPRTGWVSEAFF. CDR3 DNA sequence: TGTGCCAGCAGCCCACGGACAGGGTGGGTCTCTGAAGCTTTCTTT.